The 30 T cell receptor beta chains in this list originate from one sample, sequenced in a study of blood T cell repertoires in COVID-19 (dated by TCRdb to 2019 to 2021). Libraries were built with the immunoSEQ multiplex PCR assay. The clones in this table, taken by TCRdb from immuneACCESS, are in-frame only. Not every clone is retained; where verified, under half of the shortfall comes from an unresolved V gene, and the cause of the rest is unknown. In all, the sample holds a few hundred thousand clones, and roughly 80% of those were seen once. Roughly 3.1% of the sample lies in the top ten. Sample: PBMCs or T cells enriched from blood (not recorded which). Receptors were obtained from a man aged 50 to 59 who had recovered from COVID-19.

The V gene is TRBV2, the J gene TRBJ2-7, with a weak D call TRBD1 (6 bases). V lost 6 bases and J lost 2, with 11 bases in between. This CDR3 has 13 residues. Germline V gives CDR1 SNHLY, CDR2 FYNNEI. The CDR3 reads CASRRTGTYEQYF. DNA of the CDR3: TGTGCCAGCAGACGAACAGGGACCTACGAGCAGTACTTC.

The chain carries TRBV4-3 and TRBJ2-7, with 7 nucleotides matching TRBD2. Germline trimming cut 3 bases from V and 3 bases from J; bases unmatched to any gene: 5. Per the germline V gene, CDR1 is LGHNA and CDR2 is YSLEER. This CDR3 region has 14 residues. In nucleotides, the CDR3 is TGCGCCAGCAGCCAGGGGACTATTCTCTACGAGCAGTACTTC. It translates to CASSQGTILYEQYF.

This chain links TRBV28 with TRBJ2-2, with 7 bases identical to TRBD2. The CDR3 is 13 residues long. Per the germline V gene, CDR1 is MDHEN and CDR2 is SYDVKM. Trimming removed 5 bases from V and 5 bases from J; junction bases left unmatched: 2. The CDR3 loop reads CASSRGGTGELFF. The DNA of the CDR3 is TGTGCCAGCAGTCGCGGGGGTACCGGGGAGCTGTTTTTT.

This clone was found once. V usage is TRBV7-3 and J usage is TRBJ2-1; 7 positions agree with TRBD1. This CDR3 has 14 residues. The V gene end was trimmed by 3 bases and the J gene end by 3 bases; junction bases not matched to a gene: 2. From germline, CDR1 is SGHTA and CDR2 FQGTGA. CDR3 region: CASSLGQSYNEQFF. CDR3 nucleotide sequence: TGTGCCAGCAGCTTGGGACAGAGCTACAATGAGCAGTTCTTC.

This chain uses TRBV7-6 with TRBJ2-1, with D unresolved. The V end lost 1 base, the J end lost 8 bases, and 6 bases lay between the germline ends. From germline, CDR1 is SGHVS and CDR2 FNYEAQ. CDR3 length: 12 residues. CDR3 region: CASSLVSYEQFF. The CDR3 DNA reads TGTGCCAGCAGCTTAGTATCCTATGAGCAGTTCTTC.

J is TRBJ1-1 and V is TRBV7-9, with D uncertain. V lost 5 bases and J lost 1, with 11 bases in between. Looked up from germline, CDR1 is SEHNR and CDR2 is FQNEAQ (reference sequence). This CDR3 region has 14 residues. The CDR3 nucleotides are TGTGCCAGCAGCCCCAGGCGCCAGAACACTGAAGCTTTCTTT. As protein: CASSPRRQNTEAFF.

The genes are TRBV7-9 and TRBJ1-1, with D possibly being TRBD1 (6 bases). With 3 bases removed from V and 8 bases from J, the gap between germline ends came to 7 bases. The CDR3 totals 11 residues. CDR1 is SEHNR and CDR2 is FQNEAQ in the germline V gene (reference sequence). CDR3: CASSFDREAFF. The DNA of the CDR3 is TGTGCCAGCAGCTTTGACAGGGAAGCTTTCTTT.

The V call is TRBV19, the J call TRBJ1-2; D perhaps matches TRBD1 (5 bases). Trimming shortened V by 8 bases and J by 4 bases, and 20 bases separated the two germline ends. CDR3 length equals 15 residues. Germline CDR1 reads LNHDA; CDR2 reads SQIVND (reference sequence). The CDR3 sequence: CASVDYWRGGYGYTF. CDR3 in DNA: TGTGCCAGTGTGGACTATTGGAGGGGTGGCTATGGCTACACCTTC.

The CDR3 nucleotides read TGCGCCAGCAGCCAAGAGAGCCCGGGGACCTATAATTCACCCCTCCACTTT. It yields the protein CASSQESPGTYNSPLHF. V is TRBV4-1 and J is TRBJ1-6; D gene ambiguous. Between the trimmed V and J ends, which lost 0 bases and 2 bases, there was a span of 11 bases. This CDR3 is built from 17 residues. Germline V lookup: CDR1 MGHRA, CDR2 YSYEKL.

The rearrangement uses TRBV7-9 and TRBJ1-1; possible D gene TRBD1, 6 bases. The CDR3 has 14 amino acids. CDR1 is SEHNR, CDR2 FQNEAQ, per germline (reference sequence). V lost 1 base and J lost 5, with 11 bases in between. This chain's CDR3 is CASSLVGASTEAFF. CDR3 in DNA: TGTGCCAGCAGCTTAGTGGGGGCGAGTACTGAAGCTTTCTTT.

The rearrangement joins TRBV7-2 to TRBJ2-1; 7 bases align to TRBD2. Germline lookup yields CDR1 SGHTA and CDR2 FQGNSA. V trimming: 1 base; J trimming: 8 bases; junction bases outside the gene matches: 17. The CDR3 is 18 residues long. CDR3 amino acids: CASSLGGWRRELLHEQFF. DNA for the CDR3: TGTGCCAGCAGCTTAGGCGGTTGGAGGCGGGAGCTTTTGCATGAGCAGTTCTTC.

This sequence joins TRBV19 and TRBJ1-5, with D perhaps TRBD1 (6 bases). There are 16 residues in the CDR3. Germline V gene sequence: CDR1 LNHDA, CDR2 SQIVND (reference sequence). The V end lost 4 bases, the J end lost 2 bases, and 15 bases lay between the germline ends. As DNA, the CDR3 is TGTGCCAGTAGTAGAATGGACAGCGGAGGCAATCAGCCCCAGCATTTT. It is translated as CASSRMDSGGNQPQHF. Complete variable domain (other parts from reference TRBV19 and TRBJ1-5): DGGITQSPKYLFRKEGQNVTLSCEQNLNHDAMYWYRQDPGQGLRLIYYSQIVNDFQKGDIAEGYSVSREKKESFPLTVTSAQKNPTAFYLCASSRMDSGGNQPQHFGDGTRLSIL.

The chain recombines TRBV27 with TRBJ2-7; D uncertain. Germline CDR1 MNHEY, CDR2 SMNVEV (reference sequence). The CDR3 has 14 residues. V lost 6 bases, J lost 5 bases, and 17 bases lay in between. CDR3 residues: CASRSLERLDEQYF. The CDR3 DNA sequence: TGTGCCAGCAGGTCATTAGAGCGTTTGGACGAGCAGTACTTC.

This clone was seen a handful of times. This chain connects TRBV5-6 to TRBJ2-2, with 7 bases lining up with TRBD2. V shed 0 bases and J 3 bases; nucleotides not matched to a gene: 2. The CDR3 runs to 15 residues. CDR1 SGHDT and CDR2 YYEEEE come from the germline V gene. The CDR3: CASSLGGGYTGELFF. The CDR3 DNA follows: TGTGCCAGCAGCTTGGGGGGAGGGTACACCGGGGAGCTGTTTTTT.

V is TRBV2 and J is TRBJ1-1; D is unresolved. This CDR3 spans 11 amino acids. V was pared by 5 bases and J by 2 bases, with 3 bases between. In germline, CDR1 is SNHLY, CDR2 FYNNEI. CDR3 region: CASSPNTEAFF. The CDR3, as DNA: TGTGCCAGCAGTCCTAACACTGAAGCTTTCTTT.

J is TRBJ2-4 and V is TRBV21-1; the D call of TRBD1 is as the table states it, not checked on the DNA. TRBV21-1 is a documented pseudogene. The CDR3 sequence is 12 residues long. This chain's CDR3 is CASTGQKNIQYF. DNA of the CDR3: TGTGCCAGCACGGGACAGAAAAACATTCAGTACTTC.

The rearrangement uses TRBV11-3 and TRBJ2-7, with a weak D call TRBD1 (5 bases). The V gene's germline CDR1 is SGHNT and CDR2 YENEEA. This CDR3 is built from 13 residues. Trimming removed 3 bases from V and 9 bases from J, with 15 bases in between. CDR3 coding DNA: TGTGCCAGCAGCTTTGGACCTACAACAGGGCAGTACTTC. It encodes CASSFGPTTGQYF.

V is TRBV9 and J is TRBJ1-6; D possibly corresponds to TRBD1 (5 bases). Germline V gives CDR1 SGDLS, CDR2 YYNGEE. This CDR3 has 14 amino acids. V lost 4 bases to trimming and J lost 11 bases, with 16 bases between them. The CDR3 protein is CASSSPGGGAPLHF. The CDR3 DNA sequence: TGTGCCAGCAGCTCCCCCGGGGGGGGTGCACCCCTCCACTTT.

The chain recombines TRBV2 with TRBJ2-1; 13 bases are shared with TRBD2. CDR1 SNHLY and CDR2 FYNNEI come from the germline V gene. The CDR3 runs 15 residues. V lost 7 bases to trimming and J lost 7 bases; unmatched junction nucleotides: 7. In nucleotides, the CDR3 is TGTGCCAGCAAAGGACTAGCGGGAGCGAAGAATGAGCAGTTCTTC. Its translation is CASKGLAGAKNEQFF.

J is TRBJ2-3 and V is TRBV11-3, with a tentative D call TRBD2 (6 bases). Between the trimmed V and J ends, which lost 1 base and 0 bases, there was a span of 11 bases. CDR1 is SGHNT, CDR2 YENEEA, per germline. The CDR3 is 16 residues long. The CDR3 region has the DNA TGTGCCAGCAGCTTAGGGGCCGGGGGTAGCACAGATACGCAGTATTTT. Protein product: CASSLGAGGSTDTQYF.

This clone is a singleton in its sample. This chain connects TRBV29-1 to TRBJ1-1; D is undetermined. Germline CDR1 and CDR2: SQVTM and ANQGSEA. V was pared by 5 bases and J by 1 base, with 11 bases between. This CDR3 spans 13 amino acids. The CDR3 loop is CSVLSGENTEAFF. Here the CDR3 DNA reads TGCAGCGTTTTAAGCGGGGAGAACACTGAAGCTTTCTTT. The full variable domain, rest sourced from reference TRBV29-1 and TRBJ1-1, is SAVISQKPSRDICQRGTSLTIQCQVDSQVTMMFWYRQQPGQSLTLIATANQGSEATYESGFVIDKFPISRPNLTFSTLTVSNMSPEDSSIYLCSVLSGENTEAFFGQGTRLTVV.

The chain employs TRBV7-8 and TRBJ1-5; tentatively, D is TRBD1 (5 bases). CDR1 is SGHVS and CDR2 is FQNEAQ in the germline V gene. V gave up 1 base and J gave up 1 base, with 11 bases separating them. CDR3 size: 16 residues. CDR3 nucleotides: TGTGCCAGCAGCTTAGGGCCAGGGAAGAGCAATCAGCCCCAGCATTTT. Translated: CASSLGPGKSNQPQHF.

The chain links TRBV19 to TRBJ2-1; D gene unclear. The CDR3 covers 15 residues. The V end lost 6 bases, the J end lost 2 bases, and 14 bases lay between the germline ends. CDR1 is LNHDA and CDR2 is SQIVND in the germline V gene (reference sequence). CDR3 loop: CASRRSGRPYNEQFF. DNA of the CDR3: TGTGCCAGTAGGAGGTCGGGTCGGCCCTACAATGAGCAGTTCTTC.

In its sample, this clone is medium-sized. This chain links TRBV7-2 with TRBJ1-3; weak D call: TRBD1 (5 bases). From germline, CDR1 is SGHTA and CDR2 FQGNSA. The V and J ends lost 4 bases and 4 bases respectively, with 8 bases between them. The CDR3 has 13 amino acids. DNA for the CDR3: TGTGCCAGCAGCTCCCGGACAGGAAACACCATATATTTT. This gives the protein CASSSRTGNTIYF.

This chain connects TRBV4-3 to TRBJ2-7; 7 nucleotides align to TRBD1. The CDR3 contains 14 residues. V was clipped by 1 base and J by 5 bases; unmatched bases: 5. Germline CDR1 reads LGHNA; CDR2 reads YSLEER. The CDR3 nucleotides are TGCGCCAGCAGCCAAGGACAGGGTGACCACGAGCAGTACTTC. It yields the protein CASSQGQGDHEQYF.

The V and J genes are TRBV13 and TRBJ1-1; a weak D match, TRBD1 (5 bases). CDR3 size: 14 residues. Germline V gene lookup returns CDR1 PRHDT and CDR2 FYEKMQ (reference sequence). V was shortened by 8 bases and J by 3 bases, with 16 bases between the two germline ends. CDR3 protein: CASRTIDHYTEAFF. For the CDR3, the DNA is TGTGCCAGCCGGACAATCGATCATTACACTGAAGCTTTCTTT. Using reference TRBV13 and TRBJ1-1 for the parts outside the CDR3, the full variable domain is AAGVIQSPRHLIKEKRETATLKCYPIPRHDTVYWYQQGPGQDPQFLISFYEKMQSDKGSIPDRFSAQQFSDYHSELNMSSLELGDSALYFCASRTIDHYTEAFFGQGTRLTVV.

The rearrangement links TRBV7-9 to TRBJ2-1, with a weak D call TRBD2 (5 bases). The CDR3 is 18 amino acids. Germline lookup yields CDR1 SEHNR and CDR2 FQNEAQ (reference sequence). V lost 5 bases and J 4 bases, leaving 24 bases between the germline ends. The CDR3 nucleotides read TGTGCCAGCAGCCCGCGACCGACTAACCCTGATAATTACAATGAGCAGTTCTTC. It yields the protein CASSPRPTNPDNYNEQFF.

The chain couples TRBV27 to TRBJ1-5; TRBD1 matches 10 bases. The CDR3 is 16 amino acids. CDR1 MNHEY and CDR2 SMNVEV come from the germline V gene (reference sequence). J gave up 4 bases and V 5 bases, and 8 bases lay outside the gene matches. Here the CDR3 reads CASSPGTGARNQPQHF. The CDR3 DNA reads TGTGCCAGCAGTCCGGGGACAGGGGCTCGGAATCAGCCCCAGCATTTT.

The chain recombines TRBV5-1 with TRBJ1-1, with TRBD1 identical over 7 bases. J was trimmed by 0 bases and V by 9 bases; bases with no gene match: 5. There are 13 residues in the CDR3. CDR1 is SGHRS, CDR2 YFSETQ, per germline. Written as DNA, the CDR3 is TGCGCCACCGCACAGGGGCTGAACACTGAAGCTTTCTTT. The encoded protein is CATAQGLNTEAFF.

This sequence joins TRBV9 and TRBJ2-1, with D possibly being TRBD1 (5 bases). The CDR3 runs to 16 residues. Deletions cut 3 bases from V and 2 bases from J, with 15 bases between. Germline CDR1 SGDLS, CDR2 YYNGEE. CDR3 bases: TGTGCCAGCAGCGCTGATAGGGGTTCCGCCTACAATGAGCAGTTCTTC. Amino acid sequence: CASSADRGSAYNEQFF.